This T cell receptor (beta chain) was captured in a study of a mutant IDH1 vaccine in newly diagnosed glioma. Study at large: Patients were started on vaccination 4-6 weeks after radiotherapy alone, or with temozolomide cycles. The study, taken as a whole, reports: No link was apparently found between pseudoprogression and changes in top peripheral T cell clonotypes.

Time point defined: week 11, during vaccination. The study gave 300 ug of mutant IDH1 20-mer peptide per vaccine dose, with topical imiquimod. In every donor, the tumor was a new WHO grade 3 or 4 IDH1-mutant, ATRX-lost astrocytoma. Clones were read by immunoSEQ multiplex PCR, and TCRdb kept only the in-frame ones, dropping some. This table has some 30,000 clones, around 80% appearing once. With regard to this clone: Antigen specificity is unknown.

V was clipped by 4 bases and J by 0 bases, with 20 bases between them. This CDR3 is built from 18 residues. CDR1 is SGHDT and CDR2 is YYEEEE in the germline V gene. The V and J genes are TRBV5-6 and TRBJ2-4; D may match TRBD1 or TRBD2 (5 bases each). The source is a man between 25 and 39 years old with glioma. The sample was PBMCs, taken from a glioma patient whose treatment included an IDH1 peptide vaccine. The CDR3 nucleotides read TGTGCCAGCAGCACGCCGGGGACCTCAGGGATAGCCAAAAACATTCAGTACTTC. Protein sequence: CASSTPGTSGIAKNIQYF.